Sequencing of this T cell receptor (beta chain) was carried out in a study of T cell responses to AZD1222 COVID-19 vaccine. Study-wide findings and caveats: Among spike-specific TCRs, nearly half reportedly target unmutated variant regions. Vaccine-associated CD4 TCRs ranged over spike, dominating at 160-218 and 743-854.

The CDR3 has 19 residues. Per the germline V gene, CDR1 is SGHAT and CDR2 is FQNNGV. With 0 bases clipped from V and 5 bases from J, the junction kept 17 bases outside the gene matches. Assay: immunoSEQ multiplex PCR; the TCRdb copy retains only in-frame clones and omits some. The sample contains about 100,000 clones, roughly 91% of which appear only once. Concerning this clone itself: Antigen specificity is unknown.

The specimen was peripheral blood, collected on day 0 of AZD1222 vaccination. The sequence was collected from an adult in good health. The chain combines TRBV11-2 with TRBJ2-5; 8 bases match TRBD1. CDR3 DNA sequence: TGTGCCAGCAGCTTAGATCTAGGTCGACAGGGGCCAGGGTTGGAGACCCAGTACTTC. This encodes CASSLDLGRQGPGLETQYF.